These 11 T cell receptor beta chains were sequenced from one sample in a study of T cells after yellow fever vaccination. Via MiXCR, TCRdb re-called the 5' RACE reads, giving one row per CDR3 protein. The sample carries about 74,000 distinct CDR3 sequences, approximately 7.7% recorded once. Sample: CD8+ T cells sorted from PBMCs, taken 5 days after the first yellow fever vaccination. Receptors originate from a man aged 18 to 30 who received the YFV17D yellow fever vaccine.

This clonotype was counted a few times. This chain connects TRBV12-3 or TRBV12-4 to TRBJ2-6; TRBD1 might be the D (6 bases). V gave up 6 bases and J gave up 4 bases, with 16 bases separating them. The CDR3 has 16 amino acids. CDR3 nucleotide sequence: TGTGCCAGCAGCAGGGGACCACGGTGGGGGGCCAACGTCCTGACTTTC. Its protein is CASSRGPRWGANVLTF.

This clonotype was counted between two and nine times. CDR3 residues: CASSLLTGTSQETQYF. The DNA for the CDR3 is TGTGCCAGCAGCTTATTGACAGGGACCTCCCAAGAGACCCAGTACTTC. The J gene is TRBJ2-5, the V gene TRBV11-2, with 7 bases lining up with TRBD1. V lost 2 bases, J lost 1 base, and 7 bases stayed unmatched. There are 16 residues in the CDR3. The germline V gene has CDR1 SGHAT and CDR2 FQNNGV. The full variable domain, completed using reference TRBV11-2 and TRBJ2-5, is EAGVAQSPRYKIIEKRQSVAFWCNPISGHATLYWYQQILGQGPKLLIQFQNNGVVDDSQLPKDRFSAERLKGVDSTLKIQPAKLEDSAVYLCASSLLTGTSQETQYFGPGTRLLVL.

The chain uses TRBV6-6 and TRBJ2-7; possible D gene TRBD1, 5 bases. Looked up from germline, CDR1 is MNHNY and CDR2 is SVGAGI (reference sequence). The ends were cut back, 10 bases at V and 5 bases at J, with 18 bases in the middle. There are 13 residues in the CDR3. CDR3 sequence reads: CAIKQGMYHEQYF. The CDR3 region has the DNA TGTGCCATCAAGCAGGGAATGTACCACGAGCAGTACTTC.

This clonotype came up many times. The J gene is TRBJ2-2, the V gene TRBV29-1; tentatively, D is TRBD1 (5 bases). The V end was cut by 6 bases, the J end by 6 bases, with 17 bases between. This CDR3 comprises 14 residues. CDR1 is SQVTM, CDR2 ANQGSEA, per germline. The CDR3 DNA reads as TGCAGCGTGGGCACACTGGGGCTCCCCGGGGAGCTGTTTTTT. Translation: CSVGTLGLPGELFF.

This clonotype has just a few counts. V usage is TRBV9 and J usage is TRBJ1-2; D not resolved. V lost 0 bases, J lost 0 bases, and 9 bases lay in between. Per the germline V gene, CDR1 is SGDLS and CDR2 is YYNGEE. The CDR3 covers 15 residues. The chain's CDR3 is CASSVGRGANYGYTF. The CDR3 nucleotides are TGTGCCAGCAGCGTAGGGCGGGGAGCTAACTATGGCTACACCTTC.

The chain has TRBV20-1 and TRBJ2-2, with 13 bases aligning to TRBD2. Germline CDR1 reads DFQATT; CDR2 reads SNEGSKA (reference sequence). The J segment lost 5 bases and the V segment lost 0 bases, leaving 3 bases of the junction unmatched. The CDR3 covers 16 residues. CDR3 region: CSARDWTSGGTGELFF. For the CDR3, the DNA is TGCAGTGCTAGAGATTGGACTAGCGGGGGAACCGGGGAGCTGTTTTTT.

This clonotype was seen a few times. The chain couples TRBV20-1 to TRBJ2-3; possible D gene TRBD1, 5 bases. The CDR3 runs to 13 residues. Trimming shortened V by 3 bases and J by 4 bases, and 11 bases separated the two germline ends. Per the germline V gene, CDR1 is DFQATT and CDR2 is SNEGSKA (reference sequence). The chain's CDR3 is CSARAGFSDTQYF. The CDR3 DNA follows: TGCAGTGCTAGGGCAGGGTTCTCAGATACGCAGTATTTT.

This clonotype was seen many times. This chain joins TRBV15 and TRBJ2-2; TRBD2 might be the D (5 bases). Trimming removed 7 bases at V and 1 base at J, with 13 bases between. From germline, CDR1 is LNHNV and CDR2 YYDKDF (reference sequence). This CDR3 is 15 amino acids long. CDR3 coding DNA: TGTGCCACCACTTTGGACGGGATGAACACCGGGGAGCTGTTTTTT. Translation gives CATTLDGMNTGELFF.

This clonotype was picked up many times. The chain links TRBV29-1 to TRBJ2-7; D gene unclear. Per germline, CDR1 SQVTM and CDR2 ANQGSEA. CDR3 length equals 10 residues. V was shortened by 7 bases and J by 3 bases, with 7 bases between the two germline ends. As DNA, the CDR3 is TGCAGCGCATTGAACTACGAGCAGTACTTC. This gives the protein CSALNYEQYF.

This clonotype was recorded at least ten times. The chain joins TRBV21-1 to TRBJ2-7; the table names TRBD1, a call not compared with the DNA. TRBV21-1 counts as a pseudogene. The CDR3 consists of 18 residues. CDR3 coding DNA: TGTGCCAGCAGCAAAGGGGGCTCCCGGGCCCCAAGGCCCTACGAGCAGTACGTC. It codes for CASSKGGSRAPRPYEQYV.

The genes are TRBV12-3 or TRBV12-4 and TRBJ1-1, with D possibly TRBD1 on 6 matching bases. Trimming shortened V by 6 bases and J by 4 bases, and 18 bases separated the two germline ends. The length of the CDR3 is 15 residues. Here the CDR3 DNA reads TGTGCCAGCAGAAACTTAAACAGGGAAGCCACTGAAGCTTTCTTT. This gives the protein CASRNLNREATEAFF.